This T cell receptor (beta chain) was captured by sequencing in a study of spatial heterogeneity in lung cancer. Background on the study: In raw reads, more than 9.5 appearances on average were recorded for each unique TCR and UMI combination.

In the library, each TCR cDNA molecule bore its own unique molecular identifier. A single record per CDR3 protein comes from TCRdb applying MiXCR to the 5' RACE reads. Among about 120,000 distinct CDR3 sequences listed, approximately 12% were seen once. Indicated time point: blood at routine non-recurrence follow-up after resection. Unsorted tumor, nontumor lung tissue or cryopreserved PBMC supplied the whole RNA. This clonotype was seen repeatedly, ten times or more. CDR1 is SQVTM and CDR2 is ANQGSEA in the germline V gene. V was pared by 4 bases and J by 4 bases, with 13 bases between. This CDR3 spans 13 amino acids.

This sequence originates from a male donor with early-stage non-small cell lung cancer. The sequenced sample was PBMCs, obtained at follow-up. The genes are TRBV29-1 and TRBJ1-2, with a possible D match to TRBD1 (5 bases). CDR3 protein: CSVGSRGSYGYTF. The CDR3 DNA sequence: TGCAGCGTTGGCTCGAGGGGATCCTATGGCTACACCTTC.